This T cell receptor (beta chain) was identified during a study of OX40 agonist ivuxolimab in advanced cancers. Study background: Patients were dosed with the agonistic anti-OX40 (CD134) antibody ivuxolimab. Those treated in dose escalation had hepatocellular carcinoma, melanoma, renal cell cancer or head and neck cancer.

Sequenced by immunoSEQ multiplex PCR; TCRdb stores in-frame clones only, minus some. Of 70,000 to 95,000 clones in the sample, 90% are singletons; the top ten hold roughly 0.72%. The CDR3 contains 16 residues. CDR1 and CDR2 (germline): SEHNR, FQNEAQ (reference sequence). The V gene end was trimmed by 5 bases and the J gene end by 0 bases; junction bases not matched to a gene: 5. The specimen comprised CD4+ or CD8+ T cells sorted from blood, sampled in a trial of the OX40 agonist ivuxolimab. J is TRBJ2-5 and V is TRBV7-9; the match to TRBD2 covers 11 bases. The TCR sequence derives from an adult with an advanced solid tumor such as melanoma, head and neck, liver or kidney cancer. CDR3: CASSPRLAGHQETQYF. CDR3 nucleotide sequence: TGTGCCAGCAGCCCGAGACTAGCGGGGCACCAAGAGACCCAGTACTTC. The full variable domain, rest sourced from reference TRBV7-9 and TRBJ2-5, is DTGVSQNPRHKITKRGQNVTFRCDPISEHNRLYWYRQTLGQGPEFLTYFQNEAQLEKSRLLSDRFSAERPKGSFSTLEIQRTEQGDSAMYLCASSPRLAGHQETQYFGPGTRLLVL.